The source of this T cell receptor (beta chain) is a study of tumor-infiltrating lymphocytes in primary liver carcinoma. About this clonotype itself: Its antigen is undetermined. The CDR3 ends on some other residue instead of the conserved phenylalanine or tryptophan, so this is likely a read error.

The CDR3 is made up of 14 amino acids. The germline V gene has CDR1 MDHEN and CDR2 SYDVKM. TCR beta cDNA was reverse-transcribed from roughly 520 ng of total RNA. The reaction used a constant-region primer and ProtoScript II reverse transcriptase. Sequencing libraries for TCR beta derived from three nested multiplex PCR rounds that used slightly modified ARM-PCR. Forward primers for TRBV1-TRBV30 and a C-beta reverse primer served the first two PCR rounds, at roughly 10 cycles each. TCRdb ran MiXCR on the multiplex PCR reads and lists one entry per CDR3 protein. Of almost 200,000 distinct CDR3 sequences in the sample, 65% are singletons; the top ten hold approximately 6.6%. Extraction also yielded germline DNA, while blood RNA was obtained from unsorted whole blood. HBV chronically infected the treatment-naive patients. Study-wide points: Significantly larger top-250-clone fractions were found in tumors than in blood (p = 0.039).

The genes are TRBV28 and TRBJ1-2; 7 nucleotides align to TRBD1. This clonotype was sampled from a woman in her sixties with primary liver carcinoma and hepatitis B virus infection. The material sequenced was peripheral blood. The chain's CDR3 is CAGQGGSANYGYTL. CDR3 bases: TGTGCCGGTCAGGGGGGGTCAGCTAACTATGGTTACACCTTA.